Reported below is one TCR beta chain. Between the trimmed V and J ends, which lost 2 bases and 0 bases, there was a span of 17 bases. The CDR3 sequence is 19 residues long. Germline V lookup: CDR1 MNHEY, CDR2 SMNVEV (reference sequence). The method was immunoSEQ multiplex PCR; TCRdb's version includes in-frame clones alone and lacks a portion of them. Of 46,000 or so clones in the sample, over 65% were seen once. The sample originates from a study of blood T cell repertoires in COVID-19. Overall study: T cells, B-cell-depleted T cells, or PBMCs supplied cDNA or gDNA.

The TCR sequence derives from a human donor in a cohort sampled during active COVID-19. Sequenced sample: peripheral blood. The rearrangement uses TRBV27 and TRBJ1-6, with TRBD1 as a possible D gene (6 bases). The CDR3 sequence is CASSLRVGGPSSYNSPLHF. For the CDR3, the DNA is TGTGCCAGCAGTTTACGGGTGGGGGGGCCGAGCTCCTATAATTCACCCCTCCACTTT.